A single sample gave rise to the 23 T cell receptor beta chains below, sequenced in a study of CD8 T cells in Susac syndrome. The RNA input was about 0.45 to 1 ug, and it was reverse transcribed with random hexamers. TCRdb reprocessed the immunoSEQ multiplex PCR reads via MiXCR and lists one record per CDR3 protein. Found here are tens of thousands of distinct CDR3 sequences, around 96% of them singletons; the top ten hold roughly 0.68%. The sample comprised CD8+ T cells from PBMCs. The receptors stem from a human donor with Susac syndrome.

This chain uses TRBV20-1 with TRBJ1-1, with D possibly being TRBD1 (5 bases). Germline loops: CDR1 DFQATT, CDR2 SNEGSKA (reference sequence). Trimming took off 6 bases at V and 3 bases at J, with 17 bases between the two ends. The CDR3 loop spans 14 amino acids. The CDR3 reads CSATTGTGDTEAFF. In nucleotides, the CDR3 is TGCAGTGCGACTACCGGGACCGGCGACACTGAAGCTTTCTTT.

This chain joins TRBV5-6 and TRBJ2-1; D is uncertain. Germline-derived CDR1 and CDR2 are SGHDT and YYEEEE. The CDR3 length is 13 residues. V lost 0 bases and J 8 bases, leaving 9 bases between the germline ends. The CDR3 bases are TGTGCCAGCAGCTTGGGTTGGGCCGATGAGCAGTTCTTC. Its protein is CASSLGWADEQFF.

V usage is TRBV7-6 and J usage is TRBJ1-1; 7 bases line up with TRBD1. The germline V gene has CDR1 SGHVS and CDR2 FNYEAQ. This CDR3 comprises 15 residues. J lost 1 base, V lost 6 bases, and 8 bases had no gene match. In DNA form, the CDR3 reads TGTGCCAGCAGTCTAAGGGGGCAGGGGAACACTGAAGCTTTCTTT. Its translation is CASSLRGQGNTEAFF.

This sequence joins TRBV30 and TRBJ2-3; 8 nucleotides line up with TRBD2. Germline lookup yields CDR1 GTSNPN and CDR2 SVGIG (reference sequence). J lost 4 bases, V lost 1 base, and 10 bases had no gene match. The CDR3 is 16 residues long. CDR3: CAWSERASGRSDTQYF. The CDR3, as DNA: TGTGCCTGGAGTGAGCGGGCTAGCGGGCGGTCAGATACGCAGTATTTT.

This clonotype was recorded a few times. The genes are TRBV11-2 and TRBJ1-1; D may be TRBD1 (5 bases). The CDR3 is 14 amino acids. Trimming stripped 2 bases from V and 2 bases from J, with 9 bases between. CDR1 is SGHAT and CDR2 is FQNNGV in the germline V gene. CDR3 sequence: CASSLNQGNTEAFF. The CDR3 bases are TGTGCCAGCAGCTTAAACCAGGGCAACACTGAAGCTTTCTTT. The full variable domain, its missing parts supplied by reference TRBV11-2 and TRBJ1-1, is EAGVAQSPRYKIIEKRQSVAFWCNPISGHATLYWYQQILGQGPKLLIQFQNNGVVDDSQLPKDRFSAERLKGVDSTLKIQPAKLEDSAVYLCASSLNQGNTEAFFGQGTRLTVV.

The genes are TRBV24-1 and TRBJ2-2; a weak D match, TRBD1 (5 bases). V was clipped by 1 base and J by 6 bases, with 8 bases between them. There are 14 residues in the CDR3. The germline V gene encodes CDR1 KGHDR and CDR2 SFDVKD. The DNA for the CDR3 is TGTGCCACCAGTGATTTCCAGGGCCCCGGGGAGCTGTTTTTT. This gives the protein CATSDFQGPGELFF.

The chain couples TRBV27 to TRBJ1-1; no definite D call. V shed 5 bases and J shed 0 bases, with 13 bases lying between them. Germline lookup yields CDR1 MNHEY and CDR2 SMNVEV (reference sequence). The CDR3 is made up of 15 amino acids. CDR3 region: CASSPASYMNTEAFF. For the CDR3, the DNA is TGTGCCAGCAGTCCCGCTAGCTACATGAACACTGAAGCTTTCTTT.

This chain uses TRBV24-1 with TRBJ1-5; 9 bases are shared with TRBD1. Germline values: CDR1 KGHDR, CDR2 SFDVKD. J gave up 7 bases and V 4 bases, and 7 bases lay outside the gene matches. The CDR3 length is 15 residues. The CDR3 DNA is TGTGCCACCAGTGACGGGGACAGGGCTCGGCAGCCCCAGCATTTT. Its protein product is CATSDGDRARQPQHF.

This rearrangement joins TRBV5-6 to TRBJ1-6, with 7 bases fitting TRBD1. This CDR3 region has 15 residues. The germline CDR1 and CDR2 sequences are SGHDT and YYEEEE. Trimming cost V 1 base and J 8 bases; bases outside gene matches: 6. The DNA for the CDR3 is TGTGCCAGCAGCTTGAATCGACAGGGATATTCACCCCTCCACTTT. Its protein product is CASSLNRQGYSPLHF.

V usage is TRBV30 and J usage is TRBJ2-7; D remains unclear. The germline gives CDR1 GTSNPN, CDR2 SVGIG (reference sequence). Trimming took 3 bases from V and 5 from J, leaving 14 bases between them. The CDR3 has 13 amino acids. The CDR3 coding sequence is TGTGCCTGGAGCCGTAAGGTAGGGAACGAGCAGTACTTC. This codes for CAWSRKVGNEQYF. The whole variable domain, filled in from reference TRBV30 and TRBJ2-7, reads SQTIHQWPATLVQPVGSPLSLECTVEGTSNPNLYWYRQAAGRGLQLLFYSVGIGQISSEVPQNLSASRPQDRQFILSSKKLLLSDSGFYLCAWSRKVGNEQYFGPGTRLTVT.

The chain links TRBV30 to TRBJ1-4; D call uncertain. The CDR3 has 15 amino acids. Germline V gene data show CDR1 as GTSNPN and CDR2 as SVGIG (reference sequence). V was pared by 2 bases and J by 7 bases, with 17 bases between. The CDR3 DNA reads TGTGCCTGGAGTTTGGTCTGGGGATCGACTGAAAAACTGTTTTTT. Its translation is CAWSLVWGSTEKLFF.

The chain links TRBV7-2 to TRBJ2-1; the D gene is possibly TRBD2 (6 bases). Germline lookup yields CDR1 SGHTA and CDR2 FQGNSA. The V gene lost 3 bases and the J gene lost 7 bases, with 13 bases spanning the gap. The CDR3 covers 14 residues. CDR3 DNA sequence: TGTGCCAGCAGCTTGGGGGACTTGAGAAATGAGCAGTTCTTC. This translates into CASSLGDLRNEQFF.

This clonotype has just one count. The rearrangement joins TRBV30 to TRBJ1-3; D call uncertain. V was clipped by 5 bases and J by 0 bases, with 8 bases between them. The CDR3 spans 13 residues. Germline lookup yields CDR1 GTSNPN and CDR2 SVGIG (reference sequence). In nucleotides, the CDR3 is TGTGCCTGGGAGGAGCTCTCTGGAAACACCATATATTTT. Protein product: CAWEELSGNTIYF.

The chain uses TRBV30 and TRBJ1-2; D is uncertain. The CDR3 sequence is 13 residues long. CDR1 and CDR2 (germline): GTSNPN, SVGIG (reference sequence). With 0 bases removed from V and 4 bases from J, the gap between germline ends came to 9 bases. The CDR3 loop reads CAWSVLGSYGYTF. CDR3 nucleotides: TGTGCCTGGAGTGTACTAGGCAGCTATGGCTACACCTTC.

The chain links TRBV4-1 to TRBJ2-5; 8 positions match TRBD2. The CDR3 is 16 amino acids. Trimming cost V 4 bases and J 4 bases; bases outside gene matches: 11. Germline V gene data show CDR1 as MGHRA and CDR2 as YSYEKL. DNA for the CDR3: TGCGCCAGCAGCCCTCGGGGGGGCCCGGGTGGAGAGACCCAGTACTTC. Translation gives CASSPRGGPGGETQYF.

CDR3 amino acids: CASTPGRSTDTQYF. The CDR3 DNA is TGTGCCAGCACCCCGGGGCGATCCACAGATACGCAGTATTTT. This chain links TRBV28 with TRBJ2-3, with D perhaps matching TRBD1 or TRBD2 (5 bases each). CDR1 MDHEN and CDR2 SYDVKM come from the germline V gene. The CDR3 totals 14 residues. V was pared by 7 bases and J by 2 bases, with 13 bases between. Combining the CDR3 with reference TRBV28 and TRBJ2-3 gives the whole variable domain DVKVTQSSRYLVKRTGEKVFLECVQDMDHENMFWYRQDPGLGLRLIYFSYDVKMKEKGDIPEGYSVSREKKERFSLILESASTNQTSMYLCASTPGRSTDTQYFGPGTRLTVL.

The rearrangement joins TRBV6-5 to TRBJ2-3; TRBD2 is a possible D gene (5 bases). CDR1 is MNHEY and CDR2 is SVGAGI in the germline V gene. V gave up 6 bases and J gave up 3 bases, with 13 bases separating them. This CDR3 spans 14 amino acids. CDR3 residues: CASSLDGETDTQYF. CDR3 in DNA: TGTGCCAGCAGCCTGGACGGGGAAACAGATACGCAGTATTTT.

The gene calls are TRBV20-1 and TRBJ1-2; no clear D. This CDR3 is 13 amino acids long. V was shortened by 0 bases and J by 4 bases, with 9 bases between the two germline ends. Per germline, CDR1 DFQATT and CDR2 SNEGSKA (reference sequence). The DNA of the CDR3 is TGCAGTGCTAGAGAAAAGGGAGCCTATGGCTACACCTTC. Its protein is CSAREKGAYGYTF.

The chain uses TRBV20-1 and TRBJ2-1; 9 nucleotides line up with TRBD2. Germline CDR1 and CDR2: DFQATT and SNEGSKA (reference sequence). The CDR3 loop spans 17 amino acids. This chain's CDR3 is CFPRDGSGGLSYNEQFF. CDR3 bases: TGCTTTCCTAGAGATGGAAGCGGGGGGCTCTCCTACAATGAGCAGTTCTTC.

This clonotype has just one count. J is TRBJ1-2 and V is TRBV27; the D gene is possibly TRBD1 (6 bases). CDR3 length: 14 residues. Germline V gene sequence: CDR1 MNHEY, CDR2 SMNVEV (reference sequence). Trimming shortened V by 6 bases and J by 4 bases, and 15 bases separated the two germline ends. The CDR3 nucleotides are TGTGCCAGCAGAACTCCAGGGGCCCTCTATGGCTACACCTTC. This translates into CASRTPGALYGYTF.

The chain combines TRBV24-1 with TRBJ2-5; D may be TRBD1 (6 bases). V was cut by 3 bases and J by 3 bases, with 13 bases left in between. CDR3 length: 15 residues. Germline V gene data show CDR1 as KGHDR and CDR2 as SFDVKD. CDR3 region: CATSDTTGMEETQYF. CDR3 bases: TGTGCCACCAGTGATACGACAGGCATGGAAGAGACCCAGTACTTC.

V is TRBV20-1 and J is TRBJ2-1; 16 nucleotides agree with TRBD2. The ends lost 6 bases at V and 5 bases at J; junction bases unmatched: 7. Germline-derived CDR1 and CDR2 are DFQATT and SNEGSKA (reference sequence). CDR3 length: 16 amino acids. The CDR3: CSAHGTSGGANNEQFF. The CDR3 coding sequence is TGCAGTGCGCATGGGACTAGCGGGGGGGCCAACAATGAGCAGTTCTTC.

The V gene is TRBV9, the J gene TRBJ2-1; 7 bases are a match to TRBD1. The CDR3 length is 15 residues. The germline CDR1 and CDR2 sequences are SGDLS and YYNGEE. V lost 0 bases to trimming and J lost 5 bases; unmatched junction nucleotides: 5. The CDR3, as DNA: TGTGCCAGCAGCGTAGGACAGGGTAGAAACAATGAGCAGTTCTTC. This codes for CASSVGQGRNNEQFF.